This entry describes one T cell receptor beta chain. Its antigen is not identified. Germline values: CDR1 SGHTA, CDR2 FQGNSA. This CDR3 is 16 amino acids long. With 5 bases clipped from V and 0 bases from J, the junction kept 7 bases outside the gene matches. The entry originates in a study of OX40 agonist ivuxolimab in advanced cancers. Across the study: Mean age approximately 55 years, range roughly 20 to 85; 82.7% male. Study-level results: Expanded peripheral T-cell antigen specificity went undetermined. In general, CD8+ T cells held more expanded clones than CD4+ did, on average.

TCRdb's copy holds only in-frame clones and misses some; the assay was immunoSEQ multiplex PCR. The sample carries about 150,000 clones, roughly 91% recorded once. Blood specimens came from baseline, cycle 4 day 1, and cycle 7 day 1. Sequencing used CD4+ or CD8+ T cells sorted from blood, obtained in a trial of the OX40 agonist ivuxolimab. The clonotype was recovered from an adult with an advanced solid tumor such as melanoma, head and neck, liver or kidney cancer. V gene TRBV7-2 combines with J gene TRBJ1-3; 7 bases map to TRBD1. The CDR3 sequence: CASSRQGLSSGNTIYF. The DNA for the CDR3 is TGTGCCAGCAGCCGACAGGGCCTAAGCTCTGGAAACACCATATATTTT. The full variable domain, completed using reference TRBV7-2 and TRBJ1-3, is GAGVSQSPSNKVTEKGKDVELRCDPISGHTALYWYRQSLGQGLEFLIYFQGNSAPDKSGLPSDRFSAERTGGSVSTLTIQRTQQEDSAVYLCASSRQGLSSGNTIYFGEGSWLTVV.